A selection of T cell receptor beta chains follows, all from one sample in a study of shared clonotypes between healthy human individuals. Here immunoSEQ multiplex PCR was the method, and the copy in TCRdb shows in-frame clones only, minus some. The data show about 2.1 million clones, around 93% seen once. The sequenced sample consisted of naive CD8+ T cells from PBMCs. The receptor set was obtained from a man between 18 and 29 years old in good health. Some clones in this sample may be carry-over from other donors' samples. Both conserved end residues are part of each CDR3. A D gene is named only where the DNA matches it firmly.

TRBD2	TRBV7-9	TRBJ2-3	CASSLALLAGGADTQYF
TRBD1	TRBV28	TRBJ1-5	CASSLRSPGGINQPQHF
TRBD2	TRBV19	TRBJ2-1	CASSIESPRPAGTPKGEQFF
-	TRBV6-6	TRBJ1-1	CASSYSGSGAEAFF
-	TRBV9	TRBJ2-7	CASSKRQAPYEQYF
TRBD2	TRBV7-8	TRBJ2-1	CASSLGTAGKIYNEQFF
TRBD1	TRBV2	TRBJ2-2	CASRRGQGKTGELFF
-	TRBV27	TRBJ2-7	CASSLSAPGSEQYF
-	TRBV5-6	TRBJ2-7	CASSPVSKSYEQYF
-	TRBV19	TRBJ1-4	CASSPRTASNEKLFF
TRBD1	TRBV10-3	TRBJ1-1	CAISGMTGGMNTEAFF
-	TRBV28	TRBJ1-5	CASSLRVGNQPQHF